This TCR beta chain was recovered during a study of T cells after yellow fever vaccination. Whole-study context: The authors prepared low-cell-number fractions using SMART-Seq v4 Ultra Low Input.

It was through 5'RACE template switching that TCR cDNA was made, with a universal primer site and UMIs added. TCRdb itself ran the 5' RACE reads through MiXCR, one entry per CDR3 protein. The sample yields hundreds of thousands of distinct CDR3 sequences, over 9% seen once. Of note for this clonotype: The antigen is not known.

The CDR3 is 14 amino acids. J gave up 4 bases and V 8 bases, and 13 bases lay outside the gene matches. Germline lookup yields CDR1 DFQATT and CDR2 SNEGSKA (reference sequence). Study conclusions and caveats: Contaminating bulk clonotypes could be abundant in FACS-sorted repertoires. At around 95% for CD4 and 75% to 90% for CD8, most primary-vaccination clones showed up again after the booster.

The material was PBMCs, obtained on the day of the yellow fever booster vaccination. The chain has TRBV20-1 and TRBJ2-7, with TRBD2 matching 8 bases. The sequence was obtained from a man aged 25-45 years who received the YFV17D yellow fever vaccine. The CDR3 is CSTLAAGGPYEQYF. The CDR3 nucleotides are TGCAGTACCCTGGCGGCGGGAGGCCCTTACGAGCAGTACTTC.